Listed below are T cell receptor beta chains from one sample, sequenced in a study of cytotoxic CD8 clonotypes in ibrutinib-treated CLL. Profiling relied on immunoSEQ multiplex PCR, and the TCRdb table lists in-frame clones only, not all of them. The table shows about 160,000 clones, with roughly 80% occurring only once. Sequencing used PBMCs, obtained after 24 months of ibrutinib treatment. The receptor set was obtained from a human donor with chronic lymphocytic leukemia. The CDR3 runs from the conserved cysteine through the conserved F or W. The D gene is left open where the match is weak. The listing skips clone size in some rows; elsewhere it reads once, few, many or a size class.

CDR3 DNA: TGTGCCAGCAGTCGTCCGGGACAGGGTGACGAAAAACTGTTTTTT
CDR3 protein: CASSRPGQGDEKLFF
clone size: NA
D gene: TRBD1
J gene: TRBJ1-4
V gene: TRBV7-6

CDR3 DNA: TGTGCCAGCAGTTTTTCGGACAGGGGGCTCAGGGCCAAAAACATTCAGTACTTC
CDR3 protein: CASSFSDRGLRAKNIQYF
clone size: few
D gene: TRBD1
J gene: TRBJ2-4
V gene: TRBV27

CDR3 DNA: TGCGCCAGCAGCTTGGAAACAGCCCTCTATGGCTACACCTTC
CDR3 protein: CASSLETALYGYTF
clone size: NA
D gene: NA
J gene: TRBJ1-2
V gene: TRBV5-1

CDR3 DNA: TGTGCCAGTAGTCCGCACACTGAAGCTTTCTTT
CDR3 protein: CASSPHTEAFF
clone size: medium-sized
D gene: NA
J gene: TRBJ1-1
V gene: TRBV19

CDR3 DNA: TGTGCCAGTAACAAGGGAGGCCGGCAGCAAGAGACCCAGTACTTC
CDR3 protein: CASNKGGRQQETQYF
clone size: NA
D gene: NA
J gene: TRBJ2-5
V gene: TRBV19

CDR3 DNA: TGTGCCAGCTCACGTGGCCACTCCTACGAGCAGTACTTC
CDR3 protein: CASSRGHSYEQYF
clone size: NA
D gene: NA
J gene: TRBJ2-7
V gene: TRBV18

CDR3 DNA: TGTGCCAGCTCACCAAAAGGATGGCAGGGCTCAACCGGGGAGCTGTTTTTT
CDR3 protein: CASSPKGWQGSTGELFF
clone size: NA
D gene: NA
J gene: TRBJ2-2
V gene: TRBV18

CDR3 DNA: TGTGCCAGCAGTGTTGGCGGGGGGGCCTACAATGAGCAGTTCTTC
CDR3 protein: CASSVGGGAYNEQFF
clone size: NA
D gene: TRBD2
J gene: TRBJ2-1
V gene: TRBV2

CDR3 DNA: TGTGCCAGCAGTGGGGGGCAGGGGAAAACCAGAACCAATATATATGGCTACACCTTC
CDR3 protein: CASSGGQGKTRTNIYGYTF
clone size: NA
D gene: NA
J gene: TRBJ1-2
V gene: TRBV6-4

CDR3 DNA: TGCGCCAGCAGCGGACAGTACCAAGAGACCCAGTACTTC
CDR3 protein: CASSGQYQETQYF
clone size: NA
D gene: NA
J gene: TRBJ2-5
V gene: TRBV5-1

CDR3 DNA: TGTGCCAGCAGTTTAGGGGCCAGGGGGCAAGGCAATGAGCAGTTCTTC
CDR3 protein: CASSLGARGQGNEQFF
clone size: NA
D gene: TRBD1
J gene: TRBJ2-1
V gene: TRBV28

CDR3 DNA: TGTGCCACCAGCAGAGGGGTCGACAGTCCCGCCTACAATGAGCAGTTCTTC
CDR3 protein: CATSRGVDSPAYNEQFF
clone size: once
D gene: NA
J gene: TRBJ2-1
V gene: TRBV15

CDR3 DNA: TGCGCCAGCAGCCAAGATCGTGGGTGGAGCACTGAAGCTTTCTTT
CDR3 protein: CASSQDRGWSTEAFF
clone size: few
D gene: NA
J gene: TRBJ1-1
V gene: TRBV4-1

CDR3 DNA: TGCGCCAGCAGCTTGGTAGCCAGATCTAATGAGCAGTTCTTC
CDR3 protein: CASSLVARSNEQFF
clone size: NA
D gene: NA
J gene: TRBJ2-1
V gene: TRBV5-1

CDR3 DNA: TGTGCCAGCAGCTTATCCAGCACGGAAGAGACCCAGTACTTC
CDR3 protein: CASSLSSTEETQYF
clone size: NA
D gene: NA
J gene: TRBJ2-5
V gene: TRBV11-3

CDR3 DNA: TGTGCCAGCAGCTTGGGTAGGGGGCGCAGCGAGGGAAACACCATATATTTT
CDR3 protein: CASSLGRGRSEGNTIYF
clone size: NA
D gene: TRBD1
J gene: TRBJ1-3
V gene: TRBV11-2